This record looks at one T cell receptor beta chain sequence and its context. What it binds is not known. Sequenced by immunoSEQ multiplex PCR; TCRdb stores in-frame clones only, minus some. The sample has approximately 2.3 million clones, 85% to 95% seen once. Germline CDR1 SGHRS, CDR2 YFSETQ. The CDR3 runs 14 residues. V was cut by 0 bases and J by 0 bases, with 6 bases left in between. CD45RA-negative memory and CD45RA+ naive subsets were split from the CD4+ cells. This sample is part of a study of shared clonotypes between healthy human individuals. Study context: Per donor, CD8 memory used one plate, CD8 naive used two, CD4 memory used three and CD4 naive used three.

Broader study findings: The four-donor shared clonotypes exceeded non-shared clonotypes in generation probability, with non-shared ones scoring lower.

Sequenced: naive CD4+ T cells from PBMCs. Described subset: CD45RA+ positively selected. The TCR originated in a man younger than 35 in good health. Some clones in this sample may be carry-over from other donors' samples. The chain carries TRBV5-1 and TRBJ1-1; unclear D gene. The CDR3 sequence: CASSLESMNTEAFF. As DNA, the CDR3 is TGCGCCAGCAGCTTGGAGTCAATGAACACTGAAGCTTTCTTT.